This passage covers 8 T cell receptor beta chains from one sample sequenced in a study of regulatory T cells in long-lasting Graves disease. Library construction for TCR beta used iRepertoire HTBI primers and Arm-PCR of CDR3 regions. TCRdb re-analysed the multiplex PCR reads in MiXCR, keeping a single row per CDR3 protein. This repertoire shows some 230,000 distinct CDR3 sequences, around 19% found once; its top ten account for less than 25%. The sample's time point: newly diagnosed GD, antithyroid drugs for less than 3 months. The TCR library was prepared using RNA isolated from PBMCs. The sample here was peripheral blood mononuclear cells (PBMCs), taken at new diagnosis, from a patient treated with antithyroid drugs. These receptors came from a female donor with Graves disease.

The gene calls are TRBV6-9 and TRBJ2-7; no clear D. V was cut by 3 bases and J by 6 bases, with 9 bases left in between. The germline V gene encodes CDR1 MNHGY and CDR2 SVAAGI. CDR3 length: 12 amino acids. In nucleotides, the CDR3 is TGTGCCAGCAGTTACTCCTACAGCGAGCAGTACTTC. Translating it yields CASSYSYSEQYF.

This clonotype has a count of ten or more. This CDR3 is CASSQGVAGETQYF. In nucleotides, the CDR3 is TGTGCCAGCAGCCAGGGTGTAGCGGGAGAGACCCAGTACTTC. This rearrangement joins TRBV3-1 to TRBJ2-5; 7 bases are shared with TRBD2. From germline, CDR1 is LGHDT and CDR2 YNNKEL (reference sequence). V lost 3 bases, J lost 4 bases, and 5 bases stayed unmatched. This CDR3 is 14 amino acids long.

J is TRBJ2-7 and V is TRBV20-1; maybe TRBD1 (5 bases). Trimming pared 3 bases from V and 2 bases from J, leaving 8 bases between. In germline, CDR1 is DFQATT, CDR2 SNEGSKA (reference sequence). The CDR3 has 12 amino acids. CDR3 region: CSASSRAYEQYF. Written as DNA, the CDR3 is TGCAGTGCTAGTTCCAGGGCCTACGAGCAGTACTTC.

This clonotype was seen repeatedly, ten times or more. This chain uses TRBV6-5 with TRBJ2-7, with D perhaps being TRBD1 or TRBD2 (5 bases each). Trimming removed 6 bases from V and 3 bases from J, with 12 bases in between. The CDR3 has 13 residues. CDR1 MNHEY and CDR2 SVGAGI come from the germline V gene. The CDR3 nucleotides read TGTGCCAGCAGCTACGGGACGGACTACGAGCAGTACTTC. This codes for CASSYGTDYEQYF.

This clonotype was counted many times. This chain links TRBV4-1 with TRBJ1-6, with 7 bases fitting TRBD1. V dropped 1 base and J dropped 8; count of bases not matched to a gene: 5. This CDR3 region has 15 residues. The germline gives CDR1 MGHRA, CDR2 YSYEKL. This CDR3 reads CASSQAGDSDSPLHF. CDR3 bases: TGCGCCAGCAGCCAAGCGGGGGACAGTGATTCACCCCTCCACTTT.

The chain is built from TRBV11-1 and TRBJ2-7, with 9 bases aligning to TRBD1. This CDR3 region has 15 residues. V shed 5 bases, J shed 3 bases, and the junction held 8 bases outside the gene matches. The germline V gene encodes CDR1 SGHAT and CDR2 FQDESV (reference sequence). The CDR3 region is CASSKPGQGYYEQYF. The CDR3 region has the DNA TGTGCCAGCAGCAAACCGGGACAGGGATACTACGAGCAGTACTTC.

This clonotype was counted many times. CDR3 amino acids: CSARGGGYEQYF. The CDR3 DNA is TGCAGTGCTAGAGGTGGCGGCTACGAGCAGTACTTC. J is TRBJ2-7 and V is TRBV20-1; D is ambiguous. The CDR3 contains 12 residues. The germline gives CDR1 DFQATT, CDR2 SNEGSKA (reference sequence). Trimming left V 1 base short and J 3 bases short, with 7 bases between.

V usage is TRBV20-1 and J usage is TRBJ1-1; 7 bases match TRBD1. This CDR3 spans 13 amino acids. Per germline, CDR1 DFQATT and CDR2 SNEGSKA (reference sequence). V lost 6 bases to trimming and J lost 5 bases; unmatched junction nucleotides: 9. The CDR3 DNA follows: TGCAGTGCGTCGCAACAGGGGAGAACTGAAGCTTTCTTT. Translated: CSASQQGRTEAFF.